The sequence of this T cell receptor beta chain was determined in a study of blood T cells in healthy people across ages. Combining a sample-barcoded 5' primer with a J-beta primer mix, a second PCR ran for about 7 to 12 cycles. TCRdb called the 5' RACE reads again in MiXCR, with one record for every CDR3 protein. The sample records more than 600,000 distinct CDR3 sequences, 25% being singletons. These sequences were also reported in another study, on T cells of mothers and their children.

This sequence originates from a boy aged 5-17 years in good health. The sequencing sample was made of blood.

The CDR3 loop reads CASAGGPYEQYF. The CDR3 bases are TGTGCTAGCGCTGGGGGGCCCTACGAGCAGTACTTC. The chain couples TRBV7-9 to TRBJ2-7; D possibly uses TRBD1 or TRBD2 (6 bases each). The CDR3 sequence is 12 residues long. CDR1 is SEHNR and CDR2 is FQNEAQ in the germline V gene (reference sequence).